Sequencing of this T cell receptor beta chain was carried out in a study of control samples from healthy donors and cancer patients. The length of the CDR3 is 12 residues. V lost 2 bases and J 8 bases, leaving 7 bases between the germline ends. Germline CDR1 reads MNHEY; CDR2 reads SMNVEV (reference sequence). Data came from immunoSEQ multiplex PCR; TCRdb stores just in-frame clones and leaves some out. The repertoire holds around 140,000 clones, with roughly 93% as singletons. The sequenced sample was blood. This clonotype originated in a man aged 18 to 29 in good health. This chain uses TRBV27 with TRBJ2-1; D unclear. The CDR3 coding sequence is TGTGCCAGCAGTTTAGGGCGGTATGAGCAGTTCTTC. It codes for CASSLGRYEQFF.